This note documents a single T cell receptor beta chain sequence. Its antigen specificity is not known. Per-base qualities were not stored, and no clone one base away is much larger. Reading from cysteine to phenylalanine, the CDR3 counts 16 amino acids. The entry retains the CDR3 DNA only, 48 bases that are in frame from base 1. The germline ends are 19 bases apart after V is trimmed by 5 bases and J by 2 bases. CDR1 and CDR2 (SEHNR, FQNEAQ) derive from the germline V gene (reference sequence). The sample belongs to a study of control samples from healthy donors and cancer patients (dated by TCRdb to 2020 to 2022). Libraries were built with the immunoSEQ multiplex PCR assay. The immuneACCESS repertoire file appears here via TCRdb, limited to in-frame rearrangements. These files lack a portion of the clones; in checked studies, under half of the deficit traces to unresolved V genes, and the cause of the others is not known. The sample records 150,000 to 200,000 clones, about 93% of which are singletons. Approximately 4% of the sample rests with the top ten.

This TCR was sampled from a woman aged 60-75 years in good health. Sequences were obtained from blood. Recombination connected TRBV7-9 to TRBJ2-7, with the D segment identity uncertain. The DNA sequence is given as TGTGCCAGCAGCCTGAGACGGAGTTTAGGCCCCTACGAGCAGTACTTC. Translated, this is CASSLRRSLGPYEQYF.